This T cell receptor beta chain emerged from a study of beta chain features in type 1 diabetes. Notes on the study in general: Researchers report that Type 1 diabetes patients had moderately but significantly shorter TCRB CDR3s across all four CD4+ subsets.

The study reverse transcribed the entire isolated RNA, so it sequenced expressed TCRB transcripts. The assay was immunoSEQ multiplex PCR, and TCRdb's table has in-frame clones only and misses some. This table holds 500,000 to 850,000 clones, around an eighth found once. The sample holds a few counts of this clone. Its antigen is unidentified. Trimming took off 10 bases at V and 0 bases at J, with 12 bases between the two ends. Germline loops: CDR1 SEHNR, CDR2 FQNEAQ (reference sequence). The CDR3 extends over 14 amino acids. The origin of this receptor is a man aged 18 to 30 with type 1 diabetes. The chain has TRBV7-9 and TRBJ2-2; TRBD1 might be the D (5 bases). Sequenced input: naive CD4+ T cells from blood. CDR3 nucleotide sequence: TGTGCCAACCCGACAGACGCGAACACCGGGGAGCTGTTTTTT. Translating gives CANPTDANTGELFF.